One sample yielded the 27 T cell receptor beta chains listed below, sequenced in a study of T cells after yellow fever vaccination (dated by TCRdb to between 2017 and 2020). Explained via the paper, the treatment or condition label denotes: live attenuated yellow fever vaccine strain. Libraries were constructed by 5' RACE. The instrument was an Illumina HiSeq 2500. TCRdb itself trimmed the public reads at Q25 with fastp, ran MiXCR and retained productive beta chains. Duplicate CDR3 protein sequences are folded into a single record with the most common DNA and genes. The sample table shows 620,000 or so distinct CDR3 sequences, and roughly 12% are seen once. The ten largest clones capture 15% of the sample. Sequenced here: PBMCs, sampled on the day of the yellow fever booster vaccination. The receptors were sampled from a man aged 30-40 years who received the YFV17D yellow fever vaccine.

This clonotype occurred many times. This sequence joins TRBV7-9 and TRBJ2-5; the D gene could be TRBD1 or TRBD2 (5 bases each). V lost 6 bases, J lost 5 bases, and 13 bases lay in between. The CDR3 consists of 13 residues. Germline V gene lookup returns CDR1 SEHNR and CDR2 FQNEAQ (reference sequence). The DNA for the CDR3 is TGTGCCAGCAGTCATGGGACCGAGGAGACCCAGTACTTC. It codes for CASSHGTEETQYF.

This chain connects TRBV12-3 or TRBV12-4 to TRBJ2-5; D remains unclear. The V and J ends lost 4 bases and 3 bases respectively, with 12 bases between them. This CDR3 has 14 residues. The CDR3: CASSSDRRKETQYF. The CDR3 DNA is TGTGCCAGCAGTTCCGACCGGAGAAAAGAGACCCAGTACTTC.

This clonotype came up a few times. V usage is TRBV7-2 and J usage is TRBJ1-4; D remains unclear. This CDR3 contains 15 residues. Trimming removed 2 bases at V and 0 bases at J, with 7 bases between. CDR1 and CDR2 (germline): SGHTA, FQGNSA. As DNA, the CDR3 is TGTGCCAGCAGCTTATTAACCGCAACTAATGAAAAACTGTTTTTT. It specifies CASSLLTATNEKLFF.

The chain links TRBV12-3 or TRBV12-4 to TRBJ1-6; unclear D gene. This CDR3 comprises 14 residues. V lost 6 bases and J 6 bases, leaving 12 bases between the germline ends. The CDR3 DNA follows: TGTGCCAGCAGCCCCGGACCGGTTAATTCACCCCTCCACTTT. The encoded protein is CASSPGPVNSPLHF.

V usage is TRBV5-1 and J usage is TRBJ1-2; no clear D gene. V was shortened by 5 bases and J by 1 base, with 9 bases between the two germline ends. This CDR3 is built from 13 residues. The germline V gene encodes CDR1 SGHRS and CDR2 YFSETQ. CDR3 bases: TGCGCCAGCAGACCAGGCCTTAACTATGGCTACACCTTC. Amino acid sequence: CASRPGLNYGYTF.

V is TRBV5-1 and J is TRBJ2-6; TRBD2 matches 7 bases. The CDR3 extends over 18 amino acids. Germline CDR1 is SGHRS and CDR2 is YFSETQ. V trimming: 6 bases; J trimming: 3 bases; junction bases outside the gene matches: 15. CDR3 in amino acids: CASTTTQLASGGANVLTF. DNA of the CDR3: TGCGCCAGCACAACTACCCAACTAGCGTCGGGTGGGGCCAACGTCCTGACTTTC.

This clonotype occurred a few times. The chain has TRBV7-9 and TRBJ2-3; D is perhaps TRBD1 (5 bases). This CDR3 comprises 17 residues. Germline V lookup: CDR1 SEHNR, CDR2 FQNEAQ (reference sequence). The V end lost 5 bases, the J end lost 5 bases, and 23 bases lay between the germline ends. The CDR3, as DNA: TGTGCCAGCAGCGGCCCCCCCAGGGTGCTAAGTGGAGATACGCAGTATTTT. Its protein product is CASSGPPRVLSGDTQYF.

The chain uses TRBV7-2 and TRBJ2-2; D is perhaps TRBD2 (6 bases). From germline, CDR1 is SGHTA and CDR2 FQGNSA. This CDR3 contains 16 residues. V lost 3 bases, J lost 5 bases, and 16 bases lay in between. CDR3 bases: TGTGCCAGCAGCTTGGCGGGATTGGGGTTGACCGGGGAGCTGTTTTTT. This codes for CASSLAGLGLTGELFF.

In its sample, this clonotype was seen many times. This chain links TRBV4-3 with TRBJ2-7, with 9 bases aligning to TRBD2. Trimming at V came to 0 bases and at J to 7 bases, leaving 4 bases not matched to a gene. Germline CDR1 and CDR2: LGHNA and YSLEER. This CDR3 is 14 amino acids long. The DNA of the CDR3 is TGCGCCAGCAGCCAAGACTGGCTAGCGGGAGAGCAGTACTTC. Translated: CASSQDWLAGEQYF.

The chain combines TRBV2 with TRBJ1-2; D remains ambiguous. Trimming took off 6 bases at V and 5 bases at J, with 10 bases between the two ends. The CDR3 has 12 residues. From germline, CDR1 is SNHLY and CDR2 FYNNEI. The CDR3 bases are TGTGCCAGCAGGGTCGGCGGTTATGGCTACACCTTC. Translation: CASRVGGYGYTF.

This chain joins TRBV28 and TRBJ2-7; unclear D gene. The CDR3 runs 15 residues. Germline loops: CDR1 MDHEN, CDR2 SYDVKM. V was clipped by 6 bases and J by 6 bases, with 21 bases between them. CDR3 region: CASSPPGSTNFEQYF. The CDR3 nucleotides are TGTGCCAGCAGCCCGCCCGGGTCAACTAATTTCGAGCAGTACTTC. Based on the CDR3 plus reference TRBV28 and TRBJ2-7, the full variable domain is DVKVTQSSRYLVKRTGEKVFLECVQDMDHENMFWYRQDPGLGLRLIYFSYDVKMKEKGDIPEGYSVSREKKERFSLILESASTNQTSMYLCASSPPGSTNFEQYFGPGTRLTVT.

V gene TRBV7-2 combines with J gene TRBJ2-1, with a possible D match to TRBD1 (7 bases). The germline V and J ends were trimmed by 8 bases and 6 bases, with 14 bases remaining between them. The CDR3 has 13 amino acids. Germline CDR1 is SGHTA and CDR2 is FQGNSA. CDR3 in amino acids: CASWPGGGNEQFF. CDR3 bases: TGTGCCAGCTGGCCAGGGGGAGGCAATGAGCAGTTCTTC.

The chain couples TRBV20-1 to TRBJ2-3; D might be TRBD1 or TRBD2, each matching 5 bases. V lost 3 bases and J lost 3, with 19 bases in between. Germline V CDR1 and CDR2: DFQATT, SNEGSKA (reference sequence). The CDR3 is made up of 16 amino acids. CDR3 sequence (DNA): TGCAGTGCTAGTAAGATGGGGACCCCGAGTACAGATACGCAGTATTTT. It codes for CSASKMGTPSTDTQYF.

This clonotype turned up a few times. V and J are TRBV5-1 and TRBJ2-3; unclear D gene. CDR3 size: 15 residues. The V and J ends lost 4 bases and 0 bases respectively, with 12 bases between them. CDR1 is SGHRS and CDR2 is YFSETQ in the germline V gene. This chain's CDR3 is CASSLSQRSTDTQYF. CDR3 in DNA: TGCGCCAGCAGCCTGAGTCAGAGAAGCACAGATACGCAGTATTTT.

This clonotype showed up many times. The V gene is TRBV9, the J gene TRBJ2-1; D is perhaps TRBD1 or TRBD2 (5 bases each). CDR1 and CDR2 from the germline V gene are SGDLS and YYNGEE. V was shortened by 0 bases and J by 0 bases, with 7 bases between the two germline ends. This CDR3 comprises 15 residues. CDR3 in amino acids: CASSVVGTSYNEQFF. As DNA, the CDR3 is TGTGCCAGCAGCGTAGTCGGGACCTCCTACAATGAGCAGTTCTTC. Based on the CDR3 plus reference TRBV9 and TRBJ2-1, the full variable domain is DSGVTQTPKHLITATGQRVTLRCSPRSGDLSVYWYQQSLDQGLQFLIQYYNGEERAKGNILERFSAQQFPDLHSELNLSSLELGDSALYFCASSVVGTSYNEQFFGPGTRLTVL.

This clonotype was counted between two and nine times. V is TRBV15 and J is TRBJ2-5; D gene uncertain. CDR3 size: 13 residues. Germline V lookup: CDR1 LNHNV, CDR2 YYDKDF (reference sequence). V was clipped by 1 base and J by 1 base, with 4 bases between them. In DNA form, the CDR3 reads TGTGCCACCAGCAGAGCCGGCCAAGAGACCCAGTACTTC. Protein: CATSRAGQETQYF.

The chain has TRBV28 and TRBJ2-2; D is perhaps TRBD1 (5 bases). The V end lost 2 bases, the J end lost 7 bases, and 14 bases lay between the germline ends. The germline V gene encodes CDR1 MDHEN and CDR2 SYDVKM. The CDR3 extends over 15 amino acids. CDR3 loop: CASSLHSQGSGELFF. The CDR3 bases are TGTGCCAGCAGTTTACATTCCCAGGGTAGCGGGGAGCTGTTTTTT.

In its sample, this clonotype was seen a few times. The V gene is TRBV3-1, the J gene TRBJ1-6, with no clear D. CDR3 length equals 14 residues. V dropped 4 bases and J dropped 6 bases, with 10 bases sitting between them. Germline assignment: CDR1 LGHDT and CDR2 YNNKEL (reference sequence). The CDR3 loop reads CASSLRVPNSPLHF. Written as DNA, the CDR3 is TGTGCCAGCAGCCTCCGGGTCCCTAATTCACCCCTCCACTTT. The full variable domain, its missing parts supplied by reference TRBV3-1 and TRBJ1-6, is DTAVSQTPKYLVTQMGNDKSIKCEQNLGHDTMYWYKQDSKKFLKIMFSYNNKELIINETVPNRFSPKSPDKAHLNLHINSLELGDSAVYFCASSLRVPNSPLHFGNGTRLTVT.

This clonotype turned up a few times. The chain carries TRBV4-3 and TRBJ1-1, with D unresolved. Trimming shortened V by 0 bases and J by 0 bases, and 8 bases separated the two germline ends. In germline, CDR1 is LGHNA, CDR2 YSLEER. The CDR3 runs 15 residues. CDR3 sequence reads: CASSQDRGLNTEAFF. The CDR3 nucleotides are TGCGCCAGCAGCCAAGATCGGGGTCTGAACACTGAAGCTTTCTTT.

This clonotype was detected a few times. The rearrangement links TRBV5-1 to TRBJ2-1, with 16 positions matching TRBD2. Germline V lookup: CDR1 SGHRS, CDR2 YFSETQ. The CDR3 consists of 19 residues. Trimming removed 0 bases from V and 9 bases from J; junction bases left unmatched: 12. Written as DNA, the CDR3 is TGCGCCAGCAGCTTGGAACCGGGACTAGCGGGAGGGCTCCTGCCTGAGCAGTTCTTC. Residues: CASSLEPGLAGGLLPEQFF.

This rearrangement joins TRBV20-1 to TRBJ2-1; the match to TRBD2 covers 7 bases. The CDR3 spans 12 residues. V was clipped by 6 bases and J by 8 bases; unmatched bases: 7. The germline V gene encodes CDR1 DFQATT and CDR2 SNEGSKA (reference sequence). The DNA of the CDR3 is TGCAGTGCCAGGACTAGTAGCTATGAGCAGTTCTTC. Translating gives CSARTSSYEQFF.

The rearrangement joins TRBV5-1 to TRBJ2-1; TRBD2 agrees at 8 bases. Trimming took 2 bases from V and 9 from J; bases not matched to a gene: 10. There are 15 residues in the CDR3. Germline V gene data show CDR1 as SGHRS and CDR2 as YFSETQ. The CDR3 nucleotides are TGCGCCAGCAGCTTTATACTAGCGGAGGGAGGTGAGCAGTTCTTC. It encodes CASSFILAEGGEQFF.

The gene calls are TRBV15 and TRBJ2-1; 7 bases fit TRBD2. J gave up 8 bases and V 0 bases, and 7 bases lay outside the gene matches. The CDR3 has 15 amino acids. Germline V gene data show CDR1 as LNHNV and CDR2 as YYDKDF (reference sequence). CDR3 residues: CATSRDGREIDEQFF. CDR3 in DNA: TGTGCCACCAGCAGAGATGGGCGGGAGATCGATGAGCAGTTCTTC.

This sequence joins TRBV6-2 or TRBV6-3 and TRBJ1-2; tentative D call: TRBD1 (5 bases). Germline CDR1 is MNHEY and CDR2 is SVGEGT. The CDR3 loop spans 13 amino acids. Between the trimmed V and J ends, which lost 2 bases and 7 bases, there was a span of 11 bases. The chain's CDR3 is CASSYNTGGGYTF. As DNA, the CDR3 is TGTGCCAGCAGTTACAATACAGGTGGTGGCTACACCTTC.

This clonotype was seen only a few times. The gene calls are TRBV4-2 and TRBJ1-5; weak D call: TRBD1 (5 bases). Germline V lookup: CDR1 LGHNA, CDR2 YNFKEQ. This CDR3 region has 15 residues. Trimming pared 0 bases from V and 6 bases from J, leaving 12 bases between. In DNA form, the CDR3 reads TGTGCCAGCAGCCAAGACGGTGGAAGGGGTCAGCCCCAGCATTTT. Residues: CASSQDGGRGQPQHF.

This chain joins TRBV7-6 and TRBJ2-1; D remains ambiguous. Germline V lookup: CDR1 SGHVS, CDR2 FNYEAQ. The CDR3 runs 15 residues. The V end was cut by 5 bases, the J end by 6 bases, with 17 bases between. In DNA, the CDR3 is TGTGCCAGCAGCGAAATCCCGGACCGTACCAATGAGCAGTTCTTC. Amino acid sequence: CASSEIPDRTNEQFF. Looking up the rest from reference TRBV7-6 and TRBJ2-1 gives the full variable domain: GAGVSQSPRYKVTKRGQDVALRCDPISGHVSLYWYRQALGQGPEFLTYFNYEAQQDKSGLPNDRFSAERPEGSISTLTIQRTEQRDSAMYRCASSEIPDRTNEQFFGPGTRLTVL.

A few counts support this clonotype. This chain joins TRBV20-1 and TRBJ2-3, with TRBD2 matching 9 bases. The CDR3 has 15 amino acids. CDR1 is DFQATT and CDR2 is SNEGSKA in the germline V gene (reference sequence). Germline trimming cut 4 bases from V and 4 bases from J; bases unmatched to any gene: 9. CDR3 residues: CSAISGSRYPDTQYF. CDR3 coding DNA: TGCAGTGCTATTAGCGGGAGTAGGTACCCAGATACGCAGTATTTT.